This T cell receptor beta chain was observed in a study of control samples from healthy donors and cancer patients. The protocol was immunoSEQ multiplex PCR, while the TCRdb copy is restricted to in-frame clones and leaves out a portion. The sample shows 120,000 to 150,000 clones, around 90% of them seen only once. Per germline, CDR1 LNHDA and CDR2 SQIVND (reference sequence). CDR3 length equals 15 residues. V was trimmed by 7 bases and J by 6 bases, leaving 21 bases between them. The receptor's source is a man between 25 and 39 years old in good health. What was sequenced was blood. The gene calls are TRBV19 and TRBJ1-1; possible D gene TRBD1, 6 bases. CDR3 in DNA: TGTGCCAGTACCCAAGGGGGGGGGACTTGGGCTGAAGCTTTCTTT. Its protein product is CASTQGGGTWAEAFF.